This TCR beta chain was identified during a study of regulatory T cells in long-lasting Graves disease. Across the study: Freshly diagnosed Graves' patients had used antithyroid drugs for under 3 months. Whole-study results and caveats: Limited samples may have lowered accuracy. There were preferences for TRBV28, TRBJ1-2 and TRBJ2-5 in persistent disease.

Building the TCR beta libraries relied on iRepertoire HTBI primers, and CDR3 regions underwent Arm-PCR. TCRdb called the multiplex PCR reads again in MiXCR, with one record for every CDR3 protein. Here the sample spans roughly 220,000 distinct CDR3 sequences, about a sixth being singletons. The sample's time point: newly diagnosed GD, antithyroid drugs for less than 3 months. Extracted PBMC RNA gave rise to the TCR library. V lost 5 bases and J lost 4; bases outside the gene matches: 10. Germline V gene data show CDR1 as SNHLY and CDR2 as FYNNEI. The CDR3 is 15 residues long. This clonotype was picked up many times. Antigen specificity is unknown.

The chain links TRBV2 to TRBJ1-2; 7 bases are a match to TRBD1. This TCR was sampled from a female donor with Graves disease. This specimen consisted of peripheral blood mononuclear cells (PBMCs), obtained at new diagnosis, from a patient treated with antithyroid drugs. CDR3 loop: CASSLPGGETYGYTF. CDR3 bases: TGTGCCAGCAGTCTACCAGGGGGAGAGACCTATGGCTACACCTTC. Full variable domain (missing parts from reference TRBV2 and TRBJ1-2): EPEVTQTPSHQVTQMGQEVILRCVPISNHLYFYWYRQILGQKVEFLVSFYNNEISEKSEIFDDQFSVERPDGSNFTLKIRSTKLEDSAMYFCASSLPGGETYGYTFGSGTRLTVV.